This T cell receptor beta chain was recorded in a study of shared clonotypes between healthy human individuals. A deep-level run was used for the assay. The repertoire was sequenced with immunoSEQ multiplex PCR; TCRdb's copy has only in-frame clones and lacks some. This sample has more than 1,200,000 clones, with 98% found just once. Whole-study results and caveats: Sharing across four donors was highest in naive CD4 (roughly 5%) and lowest in memory CD8 (roughly 0.4%). Represented diversity (both genetic and exposure-history) was limited by the small number of donors.

With respect to this clone: The antigen is undetermined.

This clonotype was sampled from a man aged 25-45 years in good health. The sample taken for sequencing was naive CD4+ T cells sorted from blood. Regarding subset: CD45RA+ positively selected.

CDR3 loop: CASSEALIGYEQYF. The CDR3 DNA follows: TGTGCCAGCAGTGAAGCGCTAATAGGCTACGAGCAGTACTTC. The rearrangement links TRBV6-1 to TRBJ2-7; D uncertain. The germline CDR1 and CDR2 sequences are MNHNS and SASEGT. The CDR3 runs 14 residues. V lost 0 bases and J 3 bases, leaving 9 bases between the germline ends.